These 32 T cell receptor beta chains originate from one sample sequenced in a study of shared clonotypes between healthy human individuals. The assay was immunoSEQ multiplex PCR, and TCRdb's table has in-frame clones only and misses some. This sample has 150,000 to 200,000 clones; 66% occur once, and the top ten carry less than 11%. The sequencing input was memory CD4+ T cells sorted from blood. Documented subset: CD45RA-negative fraction. These TCRs come from a man aged 25-40 years in good health.

The V and J genes are TRBV10-1 and TRBJ2-1; D remains unclear. This CDR3 comprises 13 residues. Trimming took 6 bases from V and 9 from J, leaving 15 bases between them. The germline V gene has CDR1 WNHNN and CDR2 SYGVQD (reference sequence). CDR3 sequence: CASSGLGRSEQFF. For the CDR3, the DNA is TGCGCCAGCAGCGGGCTAGGGCGATCTGAGCAGTTCTTC.

This clone was seen at least ten times. One end of the junction is discordant with germline, which a read error may explain. V gene TRBV29-1 combines with J gene TRBJ1-5; no reliable D call. The CDR3 has 13 residues. CDR1 and CDR2 from the germline V gene are SQVTM and ANQGSEA. The chain's CDR3 is CSVEGREGQPQHF. CDR3 coding DNA: TGCAGCGTGGAAGGACGGGAAGGGCAGCCCCAGCATTTT.

V and J are TRBV14 and TRBJ2-3, with 7 bases lining up with TRBD2. The V segment lost 0 bases and the J segment 2 bases; nucleotides outside the gene matches: 14. This CDR3 is built from 19 residues. CDR1 is SGHDN, CDR2 FVKESK, per germline. As DNA, the CDR3 is TGTGCCAGCAGCCAAGAGTATCCGGGAGCGGGGAGAACCACAGATACGCAGTATTTT. It yields the protein CASSQEYPGAGRTTDTQYF.

V and J are TRBV5-8 and TRBJ2-2, with D unclear. This CDR3 region has 14 residues. The germline gives CDR1 SGHTS, CDR2 YDEGEE. Between the trimmed V and J ends, which lost 2 bases and 7 bases, there was a span of 12 bases. CDR3 loop: CASSFFSYGGELFF. DNA of the CDR3: TGTGCCAGCAGCTTTTTTAGTTACGGCGGGGAGCTGTTTTTT.

V usage is TRBV11-3 and J usage is TRBJ2-2, with D maybe TRBD2 (5 bases). In germline, CDR1 is SGHNT, CDR2 YENEEA. V lost 3 bases and J 0 bases, leaving 8 bases between the germline ends. The CDR3 has 15 residues. The DNA of the CDR3 is TGTGCCAGCAGCTTCGGGCGGGCGAACACCGGGGAGCTGTTTTTT. It yields the protein CASSFGRANTGELFF.

The J gene is TRBJ1-5, the V gene TRBV19; 7 nucleotides line up with TRBD1. The CDR3 spans 15 residues. V shed 1 base, J shed 6 bases, and the junction held 6 bases outside the gene matches. The V gene's germline CDR1 is LNHDA and CDR2 SQIVND (reference sequence). The CDR3 region is CASSIGQGMRQPQHF. DNA of the CDR3: TGTGCCAGTAGTATAGGACAGGGAATGCGTCAGCCCCAGCATTTT. Filled out from reference TRBV19 and TRBJ1-5, the complete variable domain reads DGGITQSPKYLFRKEGQNVTLSCEQNLNHDAMYWYRQDPGQGLRLIYYSQIVNDFQKGDIAEGYSVSREKKESFPLTVTSAQKNPTAFYLCASSIGQGMRQPQHFGDGTRLSIL.

The CDR3 is CASGSVGLAGWQYF. In DNA form, the CDR3 reads TGTGCCAGCGGATCTGTCGGACTAGCGGGGTGGCAGTACTTC. The rearrangement joins TRBV11-2 to TRBJ2-7; 12 bases match TRBD2. J gave up 9 bases and V 8 bases, and 11 bases lay outside the gene matches. Germline CDR1 is SGHAT and CDR2 is FQNNGV. The CDR3 covers 14 residues.

The chain links TRBV13 to TRBJ1-1, with 12 bases that match TRBD1. The CDR3 totals 14 residues. V shed 6 bases, J shed 1 base, and the junction held 0 bases outside the gene matches. Germline V CDR1 and CDR2: PRHDT, FYEKMQ (reference sequence). CDR3 region: CASRGQGANTEAFF. The CDR3 region has the DNA TGTGCCAGCAGGGGACAGGGGGCGAACACTGAAGCTTTCTTT.

The chain uses TRBV5-4 and TRBJ2-7, with 15 nucleotides matching TRBD2. This CDR3 has 18 residues. V shed 4 bases and J 4 bases; nucleotides not matched to a gene: 12. Germline CDR1 reads SGHNT; CDR2 reads YYREEE (reference sequence). CDR3 amino acids: CASSTVGLAGGPMYEQYF. CDR3 in DNA: TGTGCCAGCAGCACCGTCGGACTAGCGGGAGGGCCTATGTACGAGCAGTACTTC.

The V and J genes are TRBV6-6 and TRBJ2-7; the D gene is possibly TRBD2 (6 bases). Trimming pared 8 bases from V and 5 bases from J, leaving 16 bases between. This CDR3 spans 13 amino acids. Germline V gene data show CDR1 as MNHNY and CDR2 as SVGAGI (reference sequence). Written as DNA, the CDR3 is TGTGCCAGCTCTGGGCGGGGCCTGCACGAGCAGTACTTC. This encodes CASSGRGLHEQYF.

This clone was recorded at least ten times. This chain links TRBV28 with TRBJ2-7, with 11 bases aligning to TRBD1. The CDR3 consists of 15 residues. The V and J ends lost 8 bases and 4 bases, in that order; junction bases with no gene match: 10. Germline V lookup: CDR1 MDHEN, CDR2 SYDVKM. The CDR3 sequence is CASLPWGQGVYEQYF. In nucleotides, the CDR3 is TGTGCCAGCCTTCCCTGGGGACAGGGGGTATACGAGCAGTACTTC. Using reference TRBV28 and TRBJ2-7 for the parts outside the CDR3, the full variable domain is DVKVTQSSRYLVKRTGEKVFLECVQDMDHENMFWYRQDPGLGLRLIYFSYDVKMKEKGDIPEGYSVSREKKERFSLILESASTNQTSMYLCASLPWGQGVYEQYFGPGTRLTVT.

This clone was seen a handful of times. The chain joins TRBV7-2 to TRBJ2-1, with TRBD2 identical over 8 bases. J lost 6 bases, V lost 1 base, and 8 bases had no gene match. The CDR3 length is 16 residues. Germline values: CDR1 SGHTA, CDR2 FQGNSA. The CDR3 bases are TGTGCCAGCAGCTTAGTTAGCGGGACGACCCCCAATGAGCAGTTCTTC. Translated, it gives CASSLVSGTTPNEQFF. Using reference TRBV7-2 and TRBJ2-1 for the parts outside the CDR3, the full variable domain is GAGVSQSPSNKVTEKGKDVELRCDPISGHTALYWYRQSLGQGLEFLIYFQGNSAPDKSGLPSDRFSAERTGGSVSTLTIQRTQQEDSAVYLCASSLVSGTTPNEQFFGPGTRLTVL.

V and J are TRBV5-1 and TRBJ2-2; no reliable D call. CDR1 is SGHRS and CDR2 is YFSETQ in the germline V gene. V was shortened by 5 bases and J by 0 bases, with 5 bases between the two germline ends. The CDR3 is 13 amino acids. The CDR3 reads CASSVANTGELFF. The CDR3 DNA sequence: TGCGCCAGCAGTGTAGCGAACACCGGGGAGCTGTTTTTT.

This chain joins TRBV9 and TRBJ2-2; 15 bases align to TRBD2. Germline-derived CDR1 and CDR2 are SGDLS and YYNGEE. This CDR3 is 23 amino acids long. J gave up 6 bases and V 0 bases, and 21 bases lay outside the gene matches. The CDR3 loop is CASSVGPGTSGRRAAEGPGELFF. As DNA, the CDR3 is TGTGCCAGCAGCGTAGGTCCCGGGACTAGCGGGAGGCGTGCCGCGGAGGGCCCCGGGGAGCTGTTTTTT.

This clone has at least ten counts. The chain couples TRBV14 to TRBJ2-1; a weak D match, TRBD2 (5 bases). Trimming took off 1 base at V and 1 base at J, with 8 bases between the two ends. CDR1 SGHDN and CDR2 FVKESK come from the germline V gene. The CDR3 runs 15 residues. CDR3 amino acids: CASSQGTASYNEQFF. In DNA form, the CDR3 reads TGTGCCAGCAGCCAAGGGACTGCTTCCTACAATGAGCAGTTCTTC.

The chain carries TRBV5-4 and TRBJ2-5, with 9 bases lining up with TRBD1. This CDR3 has 14 residues. CDR1 is SGHNT and CDR2 is YYREEE in the germline V gene (reference sequence). V was pared by 2 bases and J by 4 bases, with 3 bases of the junction left unmatched. The DNA for the CDR3 is TGTGCCAGCAGCTTAGACAGGGGGGGAGAGACCCAGTACTTC. This encodes CASSLDRGGETQYF.

V gene TRBV5-1 combines with J gene TRBJ2-5, with 8 positions matching TRBD2. The V and J ends lost 4 bases and 3 bases, in that order; junction bases with no gene match: 14. The CDR3 extends over 17 amino acids. Germline lookup yields CDR1 SGHRS and CDR2 YFSETQ. Here the CDR3 reads CASSQNAGGPSKETQYF. The CDR3 nucleotides read TGCGCCAGCAGCCAGAATGCGGGGGGACCGTCCAAAGAGACCCAGTACTTC.

This sequence joins TRBV14 and TRBJ2-5, with TRBD2 matching 13 bases. The CDR3 is 18 amino acids. Losses at the gene ends were 2 bases for V and 2 bases for J; bases not matched to a gene: 8. CDR1 and CDR2 from the germline V gene are SGHDN and FVKESK. CDR3 DNA: TGTGCCAGCAGCCAATGGACTAGCGGGAGTTTGGGGCAAGAGACCCAGTACTTC. This codes for CASSQWTSGSLGQETQYF.

For this clone: The same CDR3 can be traced to other DNA sequences in this sample. The rearrangement uses TRBV4-3 and TRBJ2-2, with 10 bases fitting TRBD2. In germline, CDR1 is LGHNA, CDR2 YSLEER. The CDR3 contains 16 residues. With 1 base clipped from V and 6 bases from J, the junction kept 5 bases outside the gene matches. In DNA, the CDR3 is TGCGCCAGCAGCCAAGCGGGAGCGGGAGGGGCCGGGGAGCTGTTTTTT. Translated, it gives CASSQAGAGGAGELFF.

In regard to this clone: Other DNA sequences within the sample encode an identical CDR3. The chain combines TRBV5-4 with TRBJ2-3, with TRBD1 matching over 8 bases. Trimming at V came to 2 bases and at J to 4 bases, leaving 3 bases not matched to a gene. Germline V lookup: CDR1 SGHNT, CDR2 YYREEE (reference sequence). The CDR3 extends over 14 amino acids. The CDR3 region has the DNA TGTGCCAGCAGCTTAAAACAGGGGGCAGATACGCAGTATTTT. The encoded protein is CASSLKQGADTQYF.

This clone was observed a handful of times. V is TRBV2 and J is TRBJ2-7; tentatively, D is TRBD1 (6 bases). The CDR3 has 14 residues. The germline V gene has CDR1 SNHLY and CDR2 FYNNEI. The V and J ends lost 3 bases and 0 bases respectively, with 9 bases between them. The CDR3 DNA is TGTGCCAGCAGTGAGCAGGGGACCTCCTACGAGCAGTACTTC. Translating gives CASSEQGTSYEQYF.

This clone was counted a single time. The rearrangement links TRBV30 to TRBJ2-7, with D maybe TRBD1 (6 bases). CDR3 length: 15 amino acids. Germline V gene data show CDR1 as GTSNPN and CDR2 as SVGIG (reference sequence). The ends were cut back, 5 bases at V and 0 bases at J, with 17 bases in the middle. Here the CDR3 reads CAWLADRTSSYEQYF. The CDR3 region has the DNA TGTGCCTGGCTTGCCGACAGGACGAGCTCCTACGAGCAGTACTTC.

In this sample, this clone turned up a few times. J is TRBJ2-3 and V is TRBV7-9; the match to TRBD2 covers 8 bases. V trimming: 5 bases; J trimming: 1 base; junction bases outside the gene matches: 2. This CDR3 has 14 residues. The germline V gene has CDR1 SEHNR and CDR2 FQNEAQ (reference sequence). CDR3 sequence reads: CASSDSGGTDTQYF. The DNA for the CDR3 is TGTGCCAGCAGCGATAGCGGGGGCACAGATACGCAGTATTTT.

The chain employs TRBV5-6 and TRBJ2-1; D perhaps matches TRBD2 (6 bases). The germline gives CDR1 SGHDT, CDR2 YYEEEE. V was pared by 6 bases and J by 3 bases, with 13 bases between. This CDR3 contains 14 residues. This CDR3 is CASTYPGDYNEQFF. The CDR3 DNA sequence: TGTGCCAGCACTTACCCGGGGGACTACAATGAGCAGTTCTTC.

This chain uses TRBV7-8 with TRBJ1-2, with a weak D call TRBD1 (5 bases). Trimming stripped 6 bases from V and 5 bases from J, with 16 bases between. CDR1 and CDR2 from the germline V gene are SGHVS and FQNEAQ. The CDR3 totals 14 residues. In DNA form, the CDR3 reads TGTGCCAGCAGGGAAGCAGGGCCGGGGTATGGCTACACCTTC. Its protein product is CASREAGPGYGYTF.

The chain is built from TRBV13 and TRBJ2-7; D unresolved. V lost 3 bases and J lost 1, with 10 bases in between. The CDR3 length is 14 residues. Germline V lookup: CDR1 PRHDT, CDR2 FYEKMQ (reference sequence). The DNA of the CDR3 is TGTGCCAGCAGCTTCCCAGACCAATCCTACGAGCAGTACTTC. Its translation: CASSFPDQSYEQYF.

This clone turned up a few times. The chain has TRBV5-1 and TRBJ2-3; possible D gene TRBD2, 6 bases. This CDR3 is 15 amino acids long. The V and J ends lost 6 bases and 5 bases respectively, with 19 bases between them. Germline lookup yields CDR1 SGHRS and CDR2 YFSETQ. The chain's CDR3 is CASTALAQKGDTQYF. CDR3 nucleotides: TGCGCCAGCACCGCTCTAGCGCAGAAGGGAGATACGCAGTATTTT.

This chain links TRBV7-9 with TRBJ2-7; 9 bases match TRBD2. Germline V CDR1 and CDR2: SEHNR, FQNEAQ (reference sequence). This CDR3 has 16 amino acids. V lost 5 bases and J lost 5; bases outside the gene matches: 13. CDR3 region: CASSLYLSGSSHEQYF. DNA of the CDR3: TGTGCCAGCAGCCTCTACCTTAGCGGGAGTAGCCACGAGCAGTACTTC.

V gene TRBV9 combines with J gene TRBJ2-3; tentatively, D is TRBD1 (6 bases). CDR3 length: 14 residues. Germline loops: CDR1 SGDLS, CDR2 YYNGEE. Trimming took 0 bases from V and 8 from J, leaving 13 bases between them. The CDR3 sequence: CASSVDSGAGTQYF. The CDR3 nucleotides read TGTGCCAGCAGCGTAGATTCAGGGGCCGGTACGCAGTATTTT.

The genes are TRBV5-6 and TRBJ2-1; TRBD1 matches at 7 bases. J lost 0 bases, V lost 3 bases, and 9 bases had no gene match. Germline lookup yields CDR1 SGHDT and CDR2 YYEEEE. This CDR3 region has 17 residues. DNA of the CDR3: TGTGCCAGCAGCTGGTCTCCTACAGGGGTCTCCTACAATGAGCAGTTCTTC. It translates to CASSWSPTGVSYNEQFF.

The chain combines TRBV7-9 with TRBJ1-4; D unresolved. The CDR3 is 15 residues long. Germline values: CDR1 SEHNR, CDR2 FQNEAQ (reference sequence). V was trimmed by 1 base and J by 7 bases, leaving 13 bases between them. Written as DNA, the CDR3 is TGTGCCAGCAGCTTAGGTTTTGTACGGAGTGAAAAACTGTTTTTT. As protein: CASSLGFVRSEKLFF.

The V call is TRBV11-3, the J call TRBJ2-1; TRBD1 aligns across 9 bases. V trimming: 5 bases; J trimming: 2 bases; junction bases outside the gene matches: 4. Germline loops: CDR1 SGHNT, CDR2 YENEEA. The CDR3 contains 15 residues. The CDR3 here is CASSTRTGAYNEQFF. The CDR3 DNA reads as TGTGCCAGCAGCACCAGGACAGGGGCCTACAATGAGCAGTTCTTC.